A selection of T cell receptor beta chains follows, all from one sample in a study of cytomegalovirus exposure and HLA in healthy donors. Measured with immunoSEQ multiplex PCR; TCRdb has only the in-frame clones, and not every one. The top ten hold approximately 8% of the sample, which has under 200,000 clones, about four fifths seen once. Sequencing input: PBMCs. These TCRs come from a male donor in good health and CMV-seropositive. Both conserved end residues are part of each CDR3. Each record gives: V gene, D gene, J gene, CDR3 protein. The D gene is left open where the match is weak.

v_gene: TRBV14
d_gene: .
j_gene: TRBJ1-1
CDR3aa: CASSQAGGAAEAFF

v_gene: TRBV28
d_gene: TRBD1
j_gene: TRBJ1-1
CDR3aa: CASSLPPYRGGNTEAFF

v_gene: TRBV9
d_gene: TRBD2
j_gene: TRBJ2-1
CDR3aa: CASQGFSGTVPYNEQFF

v_gene: TRBV30
d_gene: .
j_gene: TRBJ1-1
CDR3aa: CAWSTGLTNTEAFF

v_gene: TRBV5-4
d_gene: TRBD2
j_gene: TRBJ2-2
CDR3aa: CASTIQLAGGSLFTGELFF

v_gene: TRBV7-9
d_gene: .
j_gene: TRBJ2-7
CDR3aa: CASSSGLYEQYF

v_gene: TRBV11-2
d_gene: .
j_gene: TRBJ1-2
CDR3aa: CASSLSLQGGYTF

v_gene: TRBV4-3
d_gene: TRBD1
j_gene: TRBJ2-4
CDR3aa: CASSQVGQSKNSQYF

v_gene: TRBV27
d_gene: .
j_gene: TRBJ2-1
CDR3aa: CASSLSSGNEQFF

v_gene: TRBV27
d_gene: TRBD1
j_gene: TRBJ1-1
CDR3aa: CASRGGTGFIATF

v_gene: TRBV14
d_gene: .
j_gene: TRBJ2-7
CDR3aa: CASSQDTVSHEQYF

v_gene: TRBV27
d_gene: TRBD1
j_gene: TRBJ1-2
CDR3aa: CASATGGSISHYGYTF

v_gene: TRBV19
d_gene: .
j_gene: TRBJ1-5
CDR3aa: CASSIQVNQPQHF

v_gene: TRBV5-4
d_gene: .
j_gene: TRBJ1-1
CDR3aa: CASSQTENLNTEAFF

v_gene: TRBV10-1
d_gene: TRBD1
j_gene: TRBJ1-6
CDR3aa: CATGQGRNSPLHF

v_gene: TRBV13
d_gene: .
j_gene: TRBJ1-1
CDR3aa: CASSRDYGRGTEAFF

v_gene: TRBV5-1
d_gene: .
j_gene: TRBJ1-4
CDR3aa: CASSLELPGLNEKLFF

v_gene: TRBV25-1
d_gene: TRBD2
j_gene: TRBJ2-2
CDR3aa: CASSGLAGDGELFF

v_gene: TRBV7-9
d_gene: .
j_gene: TRBJ2-1
CDR3aa: CASSLGGGPNEQFF

v_gene: TRBV7-6
d_gene: .
j_gene: TRBJ1-4
CDR3aa: CASSPDSARTNEKLFF

v_gene: TRBV7-2
d_gene: TRBD1
j_gene: TRBJ2-5
CDR3aa: CASSIDRGRETQYF

v_gene: TRBV29-1
d_gene: .
j_gene: TRBJ2-1
CDR3aa: CSVEDWTSYNEQFF

v_gene: TRBV5-5
d_gene: TRBD2
j_gene: TRBJ2-1
CDR3aa: CASSLAERGDSYNEQFF

v_gene: TRBV12-1
d_gene: .
j_gene: TRBJ2-5
CDR3aa: CASRKRREWGGEETQYF

v_gene: TRBV9
d_gene: .
j_gene: TRBJ1-1
CDR3aa: CASSVLGANTEAFF

v_gene: TRBV5-5
d_gene: .
j_gene: TRBJ2-7
CDR3aa: CASSWAETYEQYF

v_gene: TRBV9
d_gene: .
j_gene: TRBJ2-7
CDR3aa: CASSVVGGASTYEQYF

v_gene: TRBV5-1
d_gene: TRBD1
j_gene: TRBJ2-1
CDR3aa: CASSVGDRAVNEQFF

v_gene: TRBV2
d_gene: .
j_gene: TRBJ1-6
CDR3aa: CASNRDTVFSPLHF

v_gene: TRBV30
d_gene: TRBD1
j_gene: TRBJ1-1
CDR3aa: CAWSFGTARGTEAFF

v_gene: TRBV30
d_gene: .
j_gene: TRBJ1-6
CDR3aa: CAWSPRQYSPLHF

v_gene: TRBV5-1
d_gene: .
j_gene: TRBJ2-3
CDR3aa: CASSLGRDRGTDTQYF

v_gene: TRBV27
d_gene: TRBD2
j_gene: TRBJ2-3
CDR3aa: CASSPPRREGLDTQYF

v_gene: TRBV7-8
d_gene: .
j_gene: TRBJ1-1
CDR3aa: CASSLLSVGADTEAFF

v_gene: TRBV7-9
d_gene: .
j_gene: TRBJ2-2
CDR3aa: CASSLVVIAVSSTGELFF

v_gene: TRBV5-1
d_gene: TRBD2
j_gene: TRBJ2-5
CDR3aa: CASSFAGTSGYQETQYF

v_gene: TRBV7-2
d_gene: TRBD1
j_gene: TRBJ2-1
CDR3aa: CASRQGAKNNEQFF

v_gene: TRBV7-9
d_gene: .
j_gene: TRBJ2-3
CDR3aa: CASSLIGTDTQYF

v_gene: TRBV4-3
d_gene: TRBD1
j_gene: TRBJ1-1
CDR3aa: CASSHLKGANTEAFF

v_gene: TRBV2
d_gene: .
j_gene: TRBJ1-5
CDR3aa: CASSEGGGYQPQHF

v_gene: TRBV6-5
d_gene: .
j_gene: TRBJ1-4
CDR3aa: CASSQRATNEKLFF

v_gene: TRBV28
d_gene: TRBD1
j_gene: TRBJ1-4
CDR3aa: CASSLGTGWKLFF

v_gene: TRBV11-2
d_gene: TRBD1
j_gene: TRBJ2-1
CDR3aa: CASSLGQGIYNEQFF

v_gene: TRBV2
d_gene: .
j_gene: TRBJ2-3
CDR3aa: CASGRDSVTDTQYF

v_gene: TRBV4-3
d_gene: .
j_gene: TRBJ2-6
CDR3aa: CASSQEEGAGANVLTF